These T cell receptor beta chains were read from a single sample in a study of control samples from healthy donors and cancer patients. TCRdb's copy holds only in-frame clones and misses some; the assay was immunoSEQ multiplex PCR. The table lists 150,000 to 200,000 clones, 88% of them singletons, with 4% to 6% in the top ten. Sequencing input: blood. The receptors derive from a woman under 40 in good health. The CDR3 runs from the conserved cysteine through the conserved F or W. D genes are given only for firm matches. Some rows mark clone size as missing; the rest say once, few, many or name a class of expanded clone.

TRBV7-8	NA	once	TRBJ2-1	CASSPRRGGPRNEQFF	TGTGCCAGCAGCCCCCGGAGGGGGGGGCCAAGAAATGAGCAGTTCTTC
TRBV15	TRBD2	NA	TRBJ2-1	CATSREGGRANEQFF	TGTGCCACCAGCAGAGAGGGCGGGAGGGCGAATGAGCAGTTCTTC
TRBV11-3	NA	NA	TRBJ2-7	CASSLTGMGPYEQYF	TGTGCCAGCAGCTTAACAGGCATGGGGCCCTACGAGCAGTACTTC
TRBV5-6	TRBD2	few	TRBJ2-2	CASSYGGTNTGELFF	TGTGCCAGCAGCTACGGGGGGACGAACACCGGGGAGCTGTTTTTT
TRBV27	NA	few	TRBJ1-5	CASRLQAYSNQPQHF	TGTGCCAGCAGGCTACAAGCCTATAGCAATCAGCCCCAGCATTTT
TRBV7-9	NA	NA	TRBJ2-5	CASSPGRRETQYF	TGTGCCAGCAGCCCGGGGAGGCGGGAGACCCAGTACTTC
TRBV6-5	NA	NA	TRBJ1-6	CASMGGNPYNSPLHF	TGTGCCAGCATGGGGGGGAATCCTTATAATTCACCCCTCCACTTT
TRBV6-4	NA	NA	TRBJ2-7	CASSGSMSYEQYF	TGTGCCAGCAGCGGGAGTATGTCCTACGAGCAGTACTTC
TRBV2	TRBD1	NA	TRBJ2-4	CASRRLRDSKNIQYF	TGTGCCAGCAGGAGGCTCCGGGACAGCAAAAACATTCAGTACTTC
TRBV24-1	NA	NA	TRBJ2-5	CATSDASRGGGETQYF	TGTGCCACCAGTGATGCCTCCCGGGGAGGGGGAGAGACCCAGTACTTC
TRBV7-8	NA	NA	TRBJ1-5	CASSLLSRHSNQPQHF	TGTGCCAGCAGCTTATTATCCAGACATAGCAATCAGCCCCAGCATTTT
TRBV15	NA	NA	TRBJ1-2	CATSGESEGTDYGYTF	TGTGCCACCAGCGGGGAATCCGAGGGAACTGACTATGGCTACACCTTC
TRBV6-1	TRBD1	NA	TRBJ1-6	CASSEDRGRGNSPLHF	TGTGCCAGCAGTGAGGACAGGGGAAGAGGAAATTCACCCCTCCACTTT
TRBV7-9	TRBD2	NA	TRBJ2-3	CASGTRGGTDTQYF	TGTGCCAGTGGGACGCGGGGGGGCACGGATACGCAGTATTTT
TRBV29-1	NA	NA	TRBJ1-2	CSVSRGPNYGYTF	TGCAGCGTTTCCCGGGGCCCTAACTATGGCTACACCTTC
TRBV4-2	TRBD1	NA	TRBJ2-1	CASSRDRSGNEQFF	TGTGCCAGCAGTAGGGACAGGAGCGGGAATGAGCAGTTCTTC
TRBV14	NA	NA	TRBJ2-7	CASSHELTGSTPYEQYF	TGTGCCAGCAGCCACGAATTAACAGGGTCTACCCCCTACGAGCAGTACTTC
TRBV28	NA	NA	TRBJ2-2	CASSLLFGSNTGELFF	TGTGCCAGCAGCCTTCTATTCGGGTCGAACACCGGGGAGCTGTTTTTT
TRBV9	NA	NA	TRBJ2-7	CASSTAPGLSYEQYF	TGTGCCAGCAGCACCGCCCCCGGACTAAGCTACGAGCAGTACTTC
TRBV7-6	TRBD2	NA	TRBJ2-3	CASSWLAGDLNTQYF	TGTGCCAGCAGCTGGCTAGCGGGAGACTTGAATACGCAGTATTTT
TRBV3-1/TRBV3-2	NA	NA	TRBJ2-3	CASSHSSVEPDTQYF	TGTGCCAGCAGCCATTCCAGTGTAGAGCCAGATACGCAGTATTTT
TRBV20-1	NA	NA	TRBJ2-3	CSVGRTDTQYF	TGCAGTGTAGGGCGCACAGATACGCAGTATTTT
TRBV15	NA	once	TRBJ2-5	CATSRDGVRQETQYF	TGTGCCACCAGCAGAGACGGGGTGCGTCAAGAGACCCAGTACTTC
TRBV7-2	NA	NA	TRBJ2-1	CASSLGFGHYNEQFF	TGTGCCAGCAGCTTAGGGTTTGGCCACTACAATGAGCAGTTCTTC
TRBV7-9	NA	NA	TRBJ1-1	CASSLGTGGHRTEAFF	TGTGCCAGCAGCTTGGGGACTGGGGGTCATCGGACTGAAGCTTTCTTT
TRBV30	TRBD2	NA	TRBJ2-3	CAWSPSGYTDTQYF	TGTGCCTGGAGCCCTAGCGGGTACACAGATACGCAGTATTTT
TRBV28	NA	NA	TRBJ2-6	CASSQESPGANVLTF	TGTGCCAGCAGTCAGGAATCTCCTGGGGCCAACGTCCTGACTTTC
TRBV5-4	TRBD1	few	TRBJ2-2	CASSYRGRGTGELFF	TGTGCCAGCAGCTACAGGGGGCGTGGCACCGGGGAGCTGTTTTTT
TRBV11-3	NA	NA	TRBJ2-1	CASSPTPTSNEQFF	TGTGCCAGCAGCCCGACGCCGACTAGCAATGAGCAGTTCTTC
TRBV19	NA	NA	TRBJ2-2	CASSSTSYGGELFF	TGTGCCAGTAGTTCCACTAGCTATGGCGGGGAGCTGTTTTTT